This T cell receptor beta chain was sequenced during a study of T cells in Graves' hyperthyroidism and ophthalmopathy (dated by TCRdb to between 2019 and 2020). Background for the entire study: Peripheral blood samples were taken at initial diagnosis, before any treatment was given. Once sampling was done, hyperthyroidism patients were given methimazole at a starting dose of 30 mg daily, whereas ophthalmopathy patients were given high-dose intravenous methylprednisolone. Prospective prediction of ophthalmopathy was tested in an independent validation cohort consisting of 18 to 20 hyperthyroidism patients and more than 15 patients who later progressed to ophthalmopathy. In about 6 Graves' hyperthyroidism patients, the study also compared T-cell repertoires from thyroid tissue with T-cell repertoires from blood. The paper describes TCR Vbeta CDR3 sequencing of about 140 peripheral blood samples, made up of about 40 ophthalmopathy patients, some 76 hyperthyroidism patients and around 17 progressor patients. To identify distinguishing TCR V-J signatures, a discovery cohort of 90 to 100 patients was used, comprising under 45 with Graves' ophthalmopathy and around 60 with stable Graves' hyperthyroidism. The roughly 100 discovery patients were divided at random into training and test sets in a 7:3 ratio. The full study reports these points: Most expanded thyroid clonotypes (frequency above 0.001) were also detected in blood, a finding suggesting that blood repertoires may reflect thyroid immune responses. In validation, the model predicted progression to ophthalmopathy with approximately 71% sensitivity and less than 75% specificity, a median of about six months before onset. Sample size was not statistically predetermined, and blinding of investigators to group allocation was not performed. Ophthalmopathy was separated from stable hyperthyroidism by a 13 V-J signature model, with roughly 88% sensitivity and approximately 84% specificity obtained in cross-validation and 80%/75% obtained in testing.

The table lists this clonotype with many counts. The specificity of this receptor is unknown. Per-base quality was not reported, and no clone a single base away is much larger than it. CDR3 length: 13 amino acids, cysteine to phenylalanine. Only CDR3 DNA remains: 39 bases, in frame from the first base. The germline V end is reduced by 3 bases and the J end by 7 bases; junction bases left unmatched: 5. CDR1 and CDR2 are read off the germline V gene as SGHRS and YFSETQ. TCR beta CDR3 regions were amplified from RNA transcripts. A first-round RT-PCR of the TCR CDR3 used the HTBI primer set with the Qiagen OneStep RT-PCR kit. A second multiplex PCR round built the libraries, followed by size selection and purification. Sequencing of the libraries was done on an Illumina HiSeq2000 using paired-end 100 bp reads. Per the source publication's procedure: Raw data were processed with SOAPnuke, discarding reads with adapters, uncalled bases, mean Phred below 15, or no exact constant-primer or identifier match. High-quality paired reads were merged using COPE v1.2.5, and each unique nucleotide sequence was defined as a clonotype. Clonotypes were aligned to IMGT TRBV, TRBD and TRBJ reference segments using MiTCR v1.1. Only V-J combinations with frequency above 0.0001, covering 99% to 99.2% of repertoires, were analysed. A TCS score was defined as the ratio of F50 (clonal expansion) to E x V (chaos), with BLOSUM62-based TCRdist applied between CDR3 peptides within each V-J. Welch's t-statistics and random forest reduced some 510 V-J features to 13, which were used in a naive Bayes classifier (R e1071). The public sequencing data were trimmed at Q25 with fastp and processed into clonotypes with MiXCR by TCRdb, which kept only in-frame beta chains. Each entry is one CDR3 protein sequence, shown with its most common DNA and genes. These V and J calls rely on TCRdb rather than the paper's analysis. Recorded for this sample are approximately 530,000 distinct CDR3 sequences; roughly 21% of them occurred a single time. The ten largest clones take up approximately 48% of the sample.

In the ophthalmopathy patients, disease was moderately to severely active, with a Clinical Activity Score of 3 or more, a NOSPECS grade of 4 or more, and a duration of less than 3 months. Any patient with an uncontrolled infection, another autoimmune disease, pregnancy or lactation was excluded. Clinical symptoms, serum thyroxine and TRAb, thyroid ultrasound, and orbital computed tomography formed the basis for the diagnoses. Ficoll-Paque density gradient centrifugation was used to isolate PBMCs from approximately 11 ml of fresh peripheral blood. Total RNA was extracted with Trizol reagent, and quality was checked on an Agilent 2100 Bioanalyzer.

The sequence derives from a man between 40 and 49 years old with Graves' ophthalmopathy. The rearrangement joined TRBV5-1 to TRBJ1-1; 8 bases in between match TRBD1. Sequenced: blood. The DNA reads TGCGCCAGCAGCTCCGGGACAGGAGGTGAAGCTTTCTTT. It codes for CASSSGTGGEAFF.